Given below is one TCR beta chain in context. This CDR3 is 13 amino acids long. Germline CDR1 reads LGHDT; CDR2 reads YNNKEL (reference sequence). The V end was cut by 5 bases, the J end by 6 bases, with 13 bases between. The data belong to a study of blood T cell repertoires in COVID-19. Study information: The United States, Italy and Spain supplied acute and convalescent COVID-19 samples. PBMCs, B-cell-depleted T cells, or T cells provided the cDNA or gDNA that made up the material.

Per the authors' pipeline: Amplification with reference gene primers provided the estimates of nucleated cell counts. Data came from immunoSEQ multiplex PCR; TCRdb stores just in-frame clones and leaves some out. That table is the source of V, J and clone size, and D and trimming were worked out from the DNA. The data hold approximately 190,000 clones, with roughly 80% observed a single time. The sample consisted of peripheral blood. The chain links TRBV3-1 (or the pseudogene TRBV3-2) to TRBJ1-2; D possibly corresponds to TRBD1 (5 bases). This receptor was obtained from a man between 60 and 75 years old with acute or convalescent COVID-19. This CDR3 reads CASSATGYDGYTF. The CDR3 DNA reads as TGTGCCAGCAGCGCAACAGGTTACGATGGCTACACCTTC.